This T cell receptor beta chain is from a study of CD8 T cells in ankylosing spondylitis. Findings and limits, study-wide: Prior literature has documented some motif variants in synovial fluid and blood from reactive arthritis. The authors reported significant enrichment of disease-linked clones in matched ankylosing spondylitis synovial fluid. The study identified a TCR beta motif of several highly homologous variants that appeared characteristic of ankylosing spondylitis blood.

CDR1 is SGHVS and CDR2 is FQNEAQ in the germline V gene. CDR3 length: 16 amino acids. V shed 1 base and J 3 bases; nucleotides not matched to a gene: 3. TCRdb redid the calling of the 5' RACE reads with MiXCR, one entry per CDR3 protein. In the table there are some 240,000 distinct CDR3 sequences, under 20% of which are singletons. This clonotype turned up a few times. Its antigen is still unknown. The rearrangement joins TRBV7-8 to TRBJ2-7; 13 bases are shared with TRBD2. Sequencing used blood, either unsorted or a sorted T cell fraction (not recorded which). The sequence derives from a male donor with ankylosing spondylitis or in good health (not recorded which). The CDR3 loop reads CASSLELAGGYYEQYF. CDR3 DNA sequence: TGTGCCAGCAGCTTAGAACTAGCGGGAGGGTACTACGAGCAGTACTTC.